Below, 24 T cell receptor beta chains from the same sample are listed, as sequenced in a study of CD8+CD57+ T cells in acquired aplastic anemia. Genomic DNA templated the TCR beta VDJ and CDR3 profiling. TCRdb independently ran MiXCR on the reads; one entry per CDR3 protein. The sample has about 400,000 distinct CDR3 sequences; 55% to 75% are singletons. Sample: sorted CD4+, CD8+, or CD8+CD57+ T cells (not recorded which) from PBMCs. These receptors were taken from a human donor in good health, serving as a control.

A note on this clonotype: Here the CDR3 omits its conserved ending phenylalanine or tryptophan, so a read error is the likely source. It is unclear where the CDR3 begins or ends on the DNA, so no DNA is shown, and the CDR3 is as TCRdb lists it. The rearrangement uses TRBV2 and TRBJ2-5; the D call in the table, TRBD1, was not verified against the DNA. Germline loops: CDR1 SNHLY, CDR2 FYNNEI. The CDR3 spans 15 residues, counting both ends. The CDR3 here is CASSERDSDGYTFGS.

The CDR3 DNA is TGCGCCAGCAGCGCAGACAGGGGGACTGAAGCTTTCTTT. Translated, it gives CASSADRGTEAFF. The chain employs TRBV5-1 and TRBJ1-1, with 9 bases fitting TRBD1. The junction had 3 bases not matched to a gene; V was cut back by 4 bases and J by 5 bases. The CDR3 spans 13 residues. Germline V CDR1 and CDR2: SGHRS, YFSETQ.

Note on this clonotype: The junction departs from the called germline gene at one end, perhaps through a read error. The chain has TRBV7-2 and TRBJ2-7, with D perhaps given as TRBD1 or TRBD2 (7 bases each). CDR3 length equals 13 residues. From germline, CDR1 is SGHTA and CDR2 FQGNSA. For the CDR3, the DNA is TGTGCCAGCAGCCTACCAGGGGGGGACGAACAGTTTTTT. Amino acid sequence: CASSLPGGDEQFF. Using reference TRBV7-2 and TRBJ2-7 for the parts outside the CDR3, the full variable domain is GAGVSQSPSNKVTEKGKDVELRCDPISGHTALYWYRQSLGQGLEFLIYFQGNSAPDKSGLPSDRFSAERTGGSVSTLTIQRTQQEDSAVYLCASSLPGGDEQFFGPGTRLTVT.

At least ten counts were recorded for this clonotype. J is TRBJ1-4 and V is TRBV5-1, with a tentative D call TRBD1 (6 bases). The CDR3 contains 15 residues. Germline V CDR1 and CDR2: SGHRS, YFSETQ. Trimming removed 0 bases from V and 5 bases from J, with 11 bases in between. The CDR3 loop reads CASSLEGHLNEKLFF. The CDR3 nucleotides read TGCGCCAGCAGCTTGGAGGGACACTTAAATGAAAAACTGTTTTTT.

Of note for this clonotype: The conserved phenylalanine or tryptophan normally closing the CDR3 is absent here, so this likely arose from a read error. The genes are TRBV12-3 or TRBV12-4 and TRBJ1-6, with D uncertain. The CDR3 sequence is 12 residues long. The V end lost 5 bases, the J end lost 13 bases, and 12 bases lay between the germline ends. CDR3 region: CASSINAAPLHV. CDR3 nucleotides: TGTGCCAGCAGTATAAATGCAGCCCCCCTCCACGTT.

The rearrangement uses TRBV12-3 or TRBV12-4 and TRBJ1-6, with 7 bases identical to TRBD1. The CDR3 sequence is 13 residues long. V was clipped by 11 bases and J by 10 bases; unmatched bases: 11. In nucleotides, the CDR3 is TGTGCCTCCAGGGGGGCGACCGGGTCACCCCTCCACTTT. It specifies CASRGATGSPLHF.

This rearrangement joins TRBV7-3 to TRBJ1-2; TRBD1 agrees at 8 bases. J gave up 13 bases and V 6 bases, and 19 bases lay outside the gene matches. The CDR3 extends over 15 amino acids. Germline assignment: CDR1 SGHTA and CDR2 FQGTGA. The CDR3 here is CASSLRTTGGYGSTF. In nucleotides, the CDR3 is TGTGCCAGCAGTTTGAGAACAACAGGGGGGTATGGTTCCACCTTC.

There are many counts of this clonotype. The chain employs TRBV9 and TRBJ2-3; D is undetermined. Germline values: CDR1 SGDLS, CDR2 YYNGEE. The germline V and J ends were trimmed by 0 bases and 2 bases, with 7 bases remaining between them. This CDR3 comprises 14 residues. The CDR3 nucleotides are TGTGCCAGCAGCGTAGTACAGATCACAGATACGCAGTATTTT. Amino acids: CASSVVQITDTQYF.

About this clonotype itself: The junction does not match germline at one end; this may be a read error. The chain links TRBV24-1 to TRBJ2-1, with D unresolved. Germline values: CDR1 KGHDR, CDR2 SFDVKD. The CDR3 totals 15 residues. The CDR3 DNA sequence: TGTGCCACCAGTGAGATGGGTACGTCCTACAATGAGCAGTTCTTT. Amino acids: CATSEMGTSYNEQFF.

In its sample, this clonotype was seen many times. The chain has TRBV10-3 and TRBJ2-3; 9 nucleotides line up with TRBD2. Germline CDR1 reads ENHRY; CDR2 reads SYGVKD. The CDR3 totals 17 residues. J gave up 1 base and V 6 bases, and 11 bases lay outside the gene matches. The CDR3 nucleotides read TGTGCCATCAGGCGGGGGGGACCTCTGGACGGCACAGATACGCAGTATTTT. This sequence encodes CAIRRGGPLDGTDTQYF.

The J gene is TRBJ1-5, the V gene TRBV12-3 or TRBV12-4; D ambiguous. The length of the CDR3 is 12 residues. The CDR3 DNA reads as TGTGCTAGTGGTCCAGTCGGGCAGCCCCAGCATTTT. Translated, it gives CASGPVGQPQHF.

On this clonotype: As the CDR3 is not closed by the conserved phenylalanine or tryptophan, this likely results from a read error. No DNA is shown, since the ends of the CDR3 on it are uncertain; the CDR3 is the one TCRdb lists. The genes are TRBV19 and TRBJ1-2; the table's D call of TRBD1 was not tested on the DNA. Including both end residues, the CDR3 is 15 amino acids long. Germline assignment: CDR1 LNHDA and CDR2 SQIVND (reference sequence). The CDR3 protein is CASSIPQGCNQYFTS.

Only a few counts were recorded for this clonotype. V gene TRBV6-6 combines with J gene TRBJ1-1; a possible D gene is TRBD1 (5 bases). Germline V gene sequence: CDR1 MNHNY, CDR2 SVGAGI (reference sequence). The CDR3 contains 17 residues. Trimming removed 0 bases from V and 0 bases from J, with 14 bases in between. The CDR3 protein is CASSYSTGTGLNTEAFF. In DNA form, the CDR3 reads TGTGCCAGCAGTTACTCAACTGGGACGGGATTGAACACTGAAGCTTTCTTT.

This clonotype came up a few times. This chain connects TRBV5-1 to TRBJ1-1; D is unresolved. Per germline, CDR1 SGHRS and CDR2 YFSETQ. V was pared by 0 bases and J by 1 base, with 7 bases between. CDR3 length equals 14 residues. CDR3 in DNA: TGCGCCAGCAGCTTGGCCCCAGAGAACACTGAAGCTTTCTTT. Translating it yields CASSLAPENTEAFF.

Ten or more counts support this clonotype. V gene TRBV6-6 combines with J gene TRBJ1-3, with a tentative D call TRBD1 (5 bases). Trimming shortened V by 4 bases and J by 0 bases, and 10 bases separated the two germline ends. Germline V gene lookup returns CDR1 MNHNY and CDR2 SVGAGI (reference sequence). CDR3 length: 15 amino acids. The CDR3 region has the DNA TGTGCCAGCAGTTGGCAGGGAATCTCTGGAAACACCATATATTTT. Protein sequence: CASSWQGISGNTIYF.

As regards this clonotype: One end of the junction fails to match germline, which may point to a read error. This chain links TRBV7-9 with TRBJ2-7; D unresolved. Germline-derived CDR1 and CDR2 are SEHNR and FQNEAQ (reference sequence). The CDR3 length is 15 residues. CDR3 sequence: CASSLAGKGGYVQYF. The CDR3 nucleotides read TGTGCCAGCAGCTTGGCCGGTAAGGGCGGATACGTGCAGTACTTC. Full variable domain (missing parts from reference TRBV7-9 and TRBJ2-7): DTGVSQNPRHKITKRGQNVTFRCDPISEHNRLYWYRQTLGQGPEFLTYFQNEAQLEKSRLLSDRFSAERPKGSFSTLEIQRTEQGDSAMYLCASSLAGKGGYVQYFGPGTRLTVT.

The chain couples TRBV11-2 to TRBJ1-3; 8 bases map to TRBD1. This CDR3 region has 14 residues. The V segment lost 1 base and the J segment 6 bases; nucleotides outside the gene matches: 2. The germline CDR1 and CDR2 sequences are SGHAT and FQNNGV. The CDR3 coding sequence is TGTGCCAGCAGCTTAGGCAGGGGGCTAAACACCATATATTTT. This translates into CASSLGRGLNTIYF.

The rearrangement uses TRBV11-1 and TRBJ2-2; D might be TRBD2 (7 bases). This CDR3 has 14 amino acids. Per germline, CDR1 SGHAT and CDR2 FQDESV (reference sequence). With 5 bases removed from V and 10 bases from J, the gap between germline ends came to 17 bases. CDR3: CASSQLRGALELFF. CDR3 in DNA: TGTGCCAGCAGCCAATTACGGGGGGCGTTGGAGCTGTTTTTT. Full variable domain (remainder filled in from reference TRBV11-1 and TRBJ2-2): EAEVAQSPRYKITEKSQAVAFWCDPISGHATLYWYRQILGQGPELLVQFQDESVVDDSQLPKDRFSAERLKGVDSTLKIQPAELGDSAMYLCASSQLRGALELFFGEGSRLTVL.

This clonotype was observed many times. The V gene is TRBV6-5, the J gene TRBJ1-2; D possibly corresponds to TRBD1 (6 bases). V was pared by 1 base and J by 6 bases, with 12 bases between. Per the germline V gene, CDR1 is MNHEY and CDR2 is SVGAGI. The CDR3 runs 14 residues. The CDR3 nucleotides read TGTGCCAGCAGTTACTTGGGGGGCGCAAATGGCTACACCTTC. Translation gives CASSYLGGANGYTF.

In this sample, this clonotype turned up many times. The chain employs TRBV2 and TRBJ2-1; 8 bases map to TRBD1. Trimming took 6 bases from V and 4 from J; bases not matched to a gene: 8. The CDR3 consists of 15 residues. Germline CDR1 and CDR2: SNHLY and FYNNEI. CDR3: CASRPDRGEYNEQFF. DNA for the CDR3: TGTGCCAGCAGACCCGACAGGGGTGAATACAATGAGCAGTTCTTC. Supplemented by reference TRBV2 and TRBJ2-1, the full variable domain reads EPEVTQTPSHQVTQMGQEVILRCVPISNHLYFYWYRQILGQKVEFLVSFYNNEISEKSEIFDDQFSVERPDGSNFTLKIRSTKLEDSAMYFCASRPDRGEYNEQFFGPGTRLTVL.

This clonotype was observed many times. The chain recombines TRBV7-9 with TRBJ2-7, with D perhaps assigned TRBD1 or TRBD2 (6 bases each). The V end lost 5 bases, the J end lost 4 bases, and 21 bases lay between the germline ends. Germline CDR1 SEHNR, CDR2 FQNEAQ (reference sequence). This CDR3 region has 16 residues. CDR3 DNA sequence: TGTGCCAGCAGCCGAATATTACAGGGAGGTCTGTACGAGCAGTACTTC. It translates to CASSRILQGGLYEQYF.

Concerning this clonotype: The DNA is left out, because the CDR3 cannot be placed on it with certainty; the CDR3 is given as TCRdb lists it. V and J are TRBV9 and TRBJ2-7; the DNA was not used to check the table's D call, TRBD1. The germline V gene has CDR1 SGDLS and CDR2 YYNGEE. The CDR3 is 14 amino acids in total, end residues counted. The CDR3 reads CASSGDLPKQFFDF.

The chain joins TRBV5-4 to TRBJ1-6; no firm D call. With 6 bases removed from V and 6 bases from J, the gap between germline ends came to 16 bases. This CDR3 spans 15 amino acids. Germline CDR1 and CDR2: SGHNT and YYREEE (reference sequence). The CDR3 DNA is TGTGCCAGCATTATGGTCGAAGAAGTTAATTCACCCCTCCACTTT. This sequence encodes CASIMVEEVNSPLHF.

Note on this clonotype: Sequence at one end of the junction differs from germline and may be a read error. The chain has TRBV15 and TRBJ1-2, with D tentatively TRBD1 (6 bases). The CDR3 is 15 amino acids. Germline lookup yields CDR1 LNHNV and CDR2 YYDKDF (reference sequence). The CDR3 here is CATSKLMGARSRLHF. The CDR3 bases are TGTGCCACCAGCAAATTGATGGGGGCCAGGTCTCGCCTCCACTTC.